This TCR beta chain was identified in a study of blood T cell repertoires in COVID-19. On the study more broadly: Acute and convalescent COVID-19 specimens originated in the United States, Italy and Spain. Nucleic acid was either cDNA or gDNA, and it came from T cells, B-cell-depleted T cells, or PBMCs.

The germline V gene encodes CDR1 MNHEY and CDR2 SVGAGI. The CDR3 extends over 15 amino acids. Deletions cut 2 bases from V and 8 bases from J, with 18 bases between. Source study methods: Amplified reference gene primers provided the basis for estimating nucleated cell counts. The table came from immunoSEQ multiplex PCR; TCRdb's copy has only in-frame clones and leaves some out. V and J calls and clone size are as listed in that table; D and trimming were resolved from the DNA. The sample comprises 200,000 or so clones, around four fifths of which are singletons, and approximately 0.99% rests with the top ten. Seattle patients were enrolled while actively infected and followed longitudinally.

The source material was peripheral blood. The TCR was taken from a man aged 60-69 years with COVID-19, enrolled during active disease. The J gene is TRBJ1-2, the V gene TRBV6-5; tentative D call: TRBD1 (6 bases). This CDR3 reads CASSYIQFDRIGYTF. The CDR3 region has the DNA TGTGCCAGCAGTTACATCCAGTTTGACAGGATCGGCTACACCTTC.